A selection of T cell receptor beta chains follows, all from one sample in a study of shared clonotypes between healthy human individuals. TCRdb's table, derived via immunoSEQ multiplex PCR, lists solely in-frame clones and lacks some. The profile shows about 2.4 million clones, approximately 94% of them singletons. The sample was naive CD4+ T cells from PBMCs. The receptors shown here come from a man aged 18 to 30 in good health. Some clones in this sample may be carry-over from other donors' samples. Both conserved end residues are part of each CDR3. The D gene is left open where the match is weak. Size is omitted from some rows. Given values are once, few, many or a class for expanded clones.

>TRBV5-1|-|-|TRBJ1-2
CASSSTVNYGYTF
TGCGCCAGCAGCTCGACAGTTAACTATGGCTACACCTTC
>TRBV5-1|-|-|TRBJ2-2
CASSLEGWPNTGELFF
TGCGCCAGCAGCTTGGAGGGATGGCCGAACACCGGGGAGCTGTTTTTT
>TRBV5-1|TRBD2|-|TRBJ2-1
CASSLPGLAGDNEQFF
TGCGCCAGCAGCTTGCCAGGACTAGCGGGAGACAATGAGCAGTTCTTC
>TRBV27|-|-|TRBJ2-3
CASSQGRTDTQYF
TGTGCCAGCAGTCAGGGAAGGACAGATACGCAGTATTTT
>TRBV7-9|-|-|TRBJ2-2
CASSFLRETTGELFF
TGTGCCAGCAGCTTTCTACGGGAGACCACCGGGGAGCTGTTTTTT
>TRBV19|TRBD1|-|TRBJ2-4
CASSMTGVDIQYF
TGTGCCAGTAGTATGACAGGGGTAGACATTCAGTACTTC
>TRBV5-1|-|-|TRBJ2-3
CASSLTGRSPTDTQYF
TGCGCCAGCAGCTTAACAGGGCGATCACCCACAGATACGCAGTATTTT
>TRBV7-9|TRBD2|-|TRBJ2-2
CASSRSGANTGELFF
TGTGCCAGCAGCCGTAGCGGGGCGAACACCGGGGAGCTGTTTTTT
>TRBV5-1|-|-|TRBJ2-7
CASSLGPTAYKQYF
TGCGCCAGCAGCTTGGGACCCACGGCCTACAAGCAGTACTTC
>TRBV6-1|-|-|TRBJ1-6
CASSEGHHTVLHF
TGTGCCAGCAGTGAGGGACACCATACCGTCCTCCACTTT
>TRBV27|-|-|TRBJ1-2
CASSFSQARNYGYTF
TGTGCCAGCAGTTTTTCCCAAGCCCGAAACTATGGCTACACCTTC
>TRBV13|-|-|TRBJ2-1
CASSLGQGPGSYNEQFF
TGTGCCAGCAGCTTAGGCCAAGGACCCGGCTCCTACAATGAGCAGTTCTTC
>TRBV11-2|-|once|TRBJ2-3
CASSLDMSRRGDTQYF
TGTGCCAGCAGCTTAGATATGAGCAGGAGGGGGGATACGCAGTATTTT
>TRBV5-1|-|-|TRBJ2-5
CASSLLTTRQETQYF
TGCGCCAGCAGCTTGCTAACTACCAGACAAGAGACCCAGTACTTC
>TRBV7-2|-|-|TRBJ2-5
CASSLGPMATQETQYF
TGTGCCAGCAGCTTAGGCCCGATGGCGACCCAAGAGACCCAGTACTTC
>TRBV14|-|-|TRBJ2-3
CASSPGQFTDTQYF
TGTGCCAGCAGCCCGGGACAATTCACAGATACGCAGTATTTT
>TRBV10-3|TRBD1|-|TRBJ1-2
CAISDYLTGTGGKGYGYTF
TGTGCCATCAGTGACTACCTAACCGGGACAGGGGGTAAGGGCTATGGCTACACCTTC
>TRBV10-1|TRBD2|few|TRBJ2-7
CASSEGTSGEQYF
TGCGCCAGCAGTGAGGGGACTAGCGGCGAGCAGTACTTC
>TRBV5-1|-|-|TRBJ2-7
CASSRNSTPYEQYF
TGCGCCAGCAGCCGAAACAGCACCCCCTACGAGCAGTACTTC
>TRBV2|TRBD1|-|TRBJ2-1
CAHRQGAKNEQFF
TGTGCACACCGACAGGGGGCTAAGAATGAGCAGTTCTTC
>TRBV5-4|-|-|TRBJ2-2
CASSAGQQLKTGELFF
TGTGCCAGCAGCGCGGGACAGCAGCTGAAGACCGGGGAGCTGTTTTTT
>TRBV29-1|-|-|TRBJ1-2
CSVGRRNYGYTF
TGCAGCGTTGGACGACGCAACTATGGCTACACCTTC
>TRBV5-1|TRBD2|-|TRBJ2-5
CASSLTSGPQETQYF
TGCGCCAGCAGCTTAACTAGCGGTCCCCAAGAGACCCAGTACTTC
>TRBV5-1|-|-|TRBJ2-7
CASSFSSPPLGPYEQYF
TGCGCCAGCAGCTTTTCTAGTCCACCTCTAGGGCCCTACGAGCAGTACTTC
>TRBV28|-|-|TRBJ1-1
CASLGPANTEAFF
TGTGCCAGCCTCGGTCCCGCGAACACTGAAGCTTTCTTT
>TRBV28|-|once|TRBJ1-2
CASSFGSNYGYTF
TGTGCCAGCAGTTTCGGCAGCAACTATGGCTACACCTTC
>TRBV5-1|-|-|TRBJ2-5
CASSRSDRTETQYF
TGCGCCAGCAGCCGGTCAGATAGGACGGAGACCCAGTACTTC
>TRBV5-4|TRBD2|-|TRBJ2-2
CASSYRGEGTGELFF
TGTGCCAGCAGTTATCGGGGGGAAGGGACCGGGGAGCTGTTTTTT
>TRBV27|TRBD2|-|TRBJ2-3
CASSFPGGSGSSANTQYF
TGTGCCAGCAGTTTCCCCGGGGGTAGCGGGAGTAGTGCTAATACGCAGTATTTT
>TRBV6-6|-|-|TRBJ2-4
CASSPTVRGAKNIQYF
TGTGCCAGCAGTCCCACCGTCCGGGGAGCCAAAAACATTCAGTACTTC
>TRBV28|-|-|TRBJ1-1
CASSFPGTRQLAFF
TGTGCCAGCAGTTTTCCCGGGACAAGGCAGTTGGCTTTCTTT
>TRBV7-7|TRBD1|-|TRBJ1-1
CASSVDRGTEAFF
TGTGCCAGCAGCGTCGACAGGGGGACTGAAGCTTTCTTT
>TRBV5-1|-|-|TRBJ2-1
CASSSVSGASSYNEQFF
TGCGCCAGCAGCTCGGTGTCAGGGGCTTCAAGCTACAATGAGCAGTTCTTC
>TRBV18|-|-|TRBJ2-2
CASSPNLNRSPPGELFF
TGTGCCAGCTCACCCAACCTTAACAGGTCCCCACCCGGGGAGCTGTTTTTT
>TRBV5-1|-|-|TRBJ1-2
CASSAGLVGGYTF
TGCGCCAGCAGCGCGGGACTAGTGGGGGGCTACACCTTC
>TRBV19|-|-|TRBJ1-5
CASEGYSNQPQHF
TGTGCCTCAGAGGGCTATAGCAATCAGCCCCAGCATTTT
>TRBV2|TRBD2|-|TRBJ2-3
CASKGGSGTDTQYF
TGTGCCAGCAAGGGCGGGAGCGGCACAGATACGCAGTATTTT
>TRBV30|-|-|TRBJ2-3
CAWSVLVPDTQYF
TGTGCCTGGAGTGTACTTGTCCCAGATACGCAGTATTTT
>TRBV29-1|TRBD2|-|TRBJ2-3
CSVDGAGGPTDTQYF
TGCAGCGTTGATGGTGCGGGAGGGCCTACAGATACGCAGTATTTT
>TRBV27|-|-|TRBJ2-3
CASSLSISGDTQYF
TGTGCCAGCAGTTTATCTATTTCCGGGGATACGCAGTATTTT
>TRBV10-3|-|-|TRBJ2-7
CAISEFGSGTAYEQYF
TGTGCCATCAGTGAGTTCGGGTCTGGCACCGCCTACGAGCAGTACTTC
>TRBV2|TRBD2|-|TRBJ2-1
CASSAGLAGVGEQFF
TGTGCCAGCAGTGCGGGACTAGCGGGAGTCGGTGAGCAGTTCTTC
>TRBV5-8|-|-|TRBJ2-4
CASTTHSGTKRNIDYF
TGTGCCAGCACCACCCACTCCGGCACGAAGAGAAACATTGACTACTTC
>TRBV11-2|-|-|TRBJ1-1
CASSTRQSLKAFF
TGTGCCAGCAGCACCCGACAGAGCCTAAAAGCTTTCTTT
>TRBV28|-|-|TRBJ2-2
CASRQPVPGAGELFF
TGTGCCAGCAGACAGCCCGTGCCGGGGGCCGGGGAGCTGTTTTTT
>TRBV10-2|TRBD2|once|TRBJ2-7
CASRGTSGSEQYF
TGCGCCAGCAGGGGGACTAGCGGGAGCGAGCAGTACTTC
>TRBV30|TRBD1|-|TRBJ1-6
CAWAPDRQGPLHF
TGTGCCTGGGCCCCGGACAGGCAGGGGCCCCTCCACTTT